What follows describes a single T cell receptor (beta chain). Its antigen remains unidentified. The source of the sample is a study of CXCR3-negative and CXCR3-positive naive CD8 T cells. At the level of the study: Per-library TRB read counts averaged about 1.5 +/- 0.3 million, adding up to 130 million to 150 million in total. Study results and caveats: Researchers reported similar TRBV-TRBJ usage in naive CXCR3-negative and CXCR3-positive cells, though memory differed. No difference in surface CD5 was seen between naive subsets, and TCR strength was inferred from TRB CDR3 properties.

The CD45RO-CCR7+CD27+CD95- phenotype denoted naive CD8+ T cells. CDR3 length: 14 amino acids. Germline lookup yields CDR1 SGHVS and CDR2 FNYEAQ. Through 5' RACE with UMI labels, the TRB cDNA libraries were prepared. No DNA is given; TCRdb re-called the 5' RACE reads and lists each CDR3 protein once. The table for this sample gives around 26,000 distinct CDR3 sequences. The sequence derives from a human donor in good health. Some clones in this sample may be carry-over from other donors' samples. Sequenced: naive CXCR3- CD8+ T cells from blood. The sample's subset: CD45RO-CCR7+CD27+CD95- naive CD8+ T cells lacking CXCR3 (TNR3-). V is TRBV7-6 and J is TRBJ2-7. The CDR3 here is CASSLGAYSYEQYF. The whole variable domain, filled in from reference TRBV7-6 and TRBJ2-7, reads GAGVSQSPRYKVTKRGQDVALRCDPISGHVSLYWYRQALGQGPEFLTYFNYEAQQDKSGLPNDRFSAERPEGSISTLTIQRTEQRDSAMYRCASSLGAYSYEQYFGPGTRLTVT.